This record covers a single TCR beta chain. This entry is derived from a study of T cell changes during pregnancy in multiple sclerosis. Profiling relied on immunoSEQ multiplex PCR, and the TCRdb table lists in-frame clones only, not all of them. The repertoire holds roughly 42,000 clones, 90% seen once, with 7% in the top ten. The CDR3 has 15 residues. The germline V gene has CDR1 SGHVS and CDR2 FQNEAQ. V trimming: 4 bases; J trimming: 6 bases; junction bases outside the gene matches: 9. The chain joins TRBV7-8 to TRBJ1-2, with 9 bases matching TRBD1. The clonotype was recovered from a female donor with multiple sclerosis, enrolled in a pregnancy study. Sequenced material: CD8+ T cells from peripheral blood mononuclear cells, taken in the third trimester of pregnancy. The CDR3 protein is CASSYRDRASDGYTF. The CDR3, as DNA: TGTGCCAGCAGCTACAGGGACAGGGCTTCGGATGGCTACACCTTC.